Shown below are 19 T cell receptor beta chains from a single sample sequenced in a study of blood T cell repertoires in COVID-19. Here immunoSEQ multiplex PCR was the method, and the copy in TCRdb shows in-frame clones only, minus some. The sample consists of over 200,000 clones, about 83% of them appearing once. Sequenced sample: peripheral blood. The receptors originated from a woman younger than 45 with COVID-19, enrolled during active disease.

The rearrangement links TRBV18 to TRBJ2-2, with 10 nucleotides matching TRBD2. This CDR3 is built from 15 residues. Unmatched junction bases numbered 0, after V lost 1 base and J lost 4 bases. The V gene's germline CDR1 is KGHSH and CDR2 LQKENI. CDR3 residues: CASSPLAGGTGELFF. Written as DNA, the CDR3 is TGTGCCAGCTCACCACTAGCGGGAGGCACCGGGGAGCTGTTTTTT.

The CDR3 coding sequence is TGTGCCAGCAGCGCCCCCGGGCGGGACACAGATACGCAGTATTTT. Protein product: CASSAPGRDTDTQYF. The V and J genes are TRBV7-9 and TRBJ2-3; maybe TRBD2 (6 bases). Germline lookup yields CDR1 SEHNR and CDR2 FQNEAQ (reference sequence). The CDR3 sequence is 15 residues long. Trimming cost V 5 bases and J 2 bases, with 14 bases left between them.

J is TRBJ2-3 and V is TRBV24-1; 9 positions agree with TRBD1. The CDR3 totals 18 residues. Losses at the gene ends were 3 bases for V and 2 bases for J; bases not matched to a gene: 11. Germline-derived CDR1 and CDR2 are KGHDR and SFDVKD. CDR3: CATSDGGQGGGHTDTQYF. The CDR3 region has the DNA TGTGCCACCAGTGATGGGGGACAGGGAGGAGGACACACAGATACGCAGTATTTT.

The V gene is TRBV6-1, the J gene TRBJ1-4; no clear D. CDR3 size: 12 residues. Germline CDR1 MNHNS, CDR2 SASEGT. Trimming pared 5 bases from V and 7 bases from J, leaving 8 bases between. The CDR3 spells CASSYFGEKLFF. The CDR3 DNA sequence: TGTGCCAGCAGTTATTTCGGTGAAAAACTGTTTTTT.

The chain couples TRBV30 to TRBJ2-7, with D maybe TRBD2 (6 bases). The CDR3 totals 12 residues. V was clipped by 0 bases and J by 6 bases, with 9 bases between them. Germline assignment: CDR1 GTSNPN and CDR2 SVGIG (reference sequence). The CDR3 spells CAWSVVGGEQYF. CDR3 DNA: TGTGCCTGGAGTGTAGTCGGGGGCGAGCAGTACTTC.

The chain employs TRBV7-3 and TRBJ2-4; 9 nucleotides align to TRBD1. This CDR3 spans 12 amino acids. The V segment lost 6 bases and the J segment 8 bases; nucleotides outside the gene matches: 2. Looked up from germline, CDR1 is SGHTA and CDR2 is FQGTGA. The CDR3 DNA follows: TGTGCCAGCAGGGGACAGGGCGACATTCAGTACTTC. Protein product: CASRGQGDIQYF. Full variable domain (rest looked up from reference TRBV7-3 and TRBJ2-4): GAGVSQTPSNKVTEKGKYVELRCDPISGHTALYWYRQSLGQGPEFLIYFQGTGAADDSGLPNDRFFAVRPEGSVSTLKIQRTERGDSAVYLCASRGQGDIQYFGAGTRLSVL.

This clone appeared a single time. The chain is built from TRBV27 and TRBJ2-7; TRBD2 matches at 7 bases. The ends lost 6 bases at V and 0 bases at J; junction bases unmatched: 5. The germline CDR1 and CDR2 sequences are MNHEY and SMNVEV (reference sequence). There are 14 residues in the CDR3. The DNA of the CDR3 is TGTGCCAGCAGATGGGGACTATCCTCCTACGAGCAGTACTTC. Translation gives CASRWGLSSYEQYF.

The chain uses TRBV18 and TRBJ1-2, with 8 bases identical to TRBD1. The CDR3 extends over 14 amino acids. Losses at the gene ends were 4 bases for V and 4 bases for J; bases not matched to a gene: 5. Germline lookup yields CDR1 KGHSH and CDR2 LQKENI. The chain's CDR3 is CASSLGTGTYGYTF. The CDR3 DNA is TGTGCCAGCTCACTGGGGACAGGAACCTATGGCTACACCTTC.

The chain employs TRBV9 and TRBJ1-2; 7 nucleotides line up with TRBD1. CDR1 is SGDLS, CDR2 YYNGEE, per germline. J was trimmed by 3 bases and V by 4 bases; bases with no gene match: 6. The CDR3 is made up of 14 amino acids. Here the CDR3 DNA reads TGTGCCAGCAGCCCCCAACAGGGGCACTATGGCTACACCTTC. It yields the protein CASSPQQGHYGYTF.

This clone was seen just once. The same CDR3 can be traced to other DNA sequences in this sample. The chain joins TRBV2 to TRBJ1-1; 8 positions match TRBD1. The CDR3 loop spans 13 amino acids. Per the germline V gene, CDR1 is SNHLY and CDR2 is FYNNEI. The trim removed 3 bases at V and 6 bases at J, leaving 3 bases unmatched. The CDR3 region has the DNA TGTGCCAGCAGTGAGGACAGGGTCTCTGAAGCTTTCTTT. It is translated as CASSEDRVSEAFF.

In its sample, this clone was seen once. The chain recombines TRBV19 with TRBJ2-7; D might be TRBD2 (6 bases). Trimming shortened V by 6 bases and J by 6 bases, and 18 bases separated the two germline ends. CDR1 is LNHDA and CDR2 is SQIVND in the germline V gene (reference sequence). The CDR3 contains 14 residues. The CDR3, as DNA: TGTGCCAGTAGCCGAGCGGGTTTGGGCCCCGAGCAGTACTTC. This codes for CASSRAGLGPEQYF.

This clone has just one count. CDR3 protein: CASSQRLAGVDTQYF. CDR3 sequence (DNA): TGTGCCAGCAGCCAAAGACTAGCGGGAGTAGATACGCAGTATTTT. The V gene is TRBV5-4, the J gene TRBJ2-3; 12 bases line up with TRBD2. Losses at the gene ends were 4 bases for V and 5 bases for J; bases not matched to a gene: 5. CDR3 length: 15 amino acids. Germline-derived CDR1 and CDR2 are SGHNT and YYREEE (reference sequence). The whole variable domain, remainder taken from reference TRBV5-4 and TRBJ2-3, is ETGVTQSPTHLIKTRGQQVTLRCSSQSGHNTVSWYQQALGQGPQFIFQYYREEENGRGNFPPRFSGLQFPNYSSELNVNALELDDSALYLCASSQRLAGVDTQYFGPGTRLTVL.

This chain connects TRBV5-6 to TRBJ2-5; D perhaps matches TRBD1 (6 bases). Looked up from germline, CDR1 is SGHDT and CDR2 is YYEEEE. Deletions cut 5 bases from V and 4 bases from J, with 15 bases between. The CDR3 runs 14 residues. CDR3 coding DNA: TGTGCCAGCAGTTCTGTCAGGGGCGGAGAGACCCAGTACTTC. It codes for CASSSVRGGETQYF.

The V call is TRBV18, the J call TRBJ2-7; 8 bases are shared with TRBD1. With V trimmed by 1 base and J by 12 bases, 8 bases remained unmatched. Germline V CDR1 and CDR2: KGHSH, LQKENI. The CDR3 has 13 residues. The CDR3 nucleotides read TGTGCCAGCTCACCACAAGAGACAGGGGTGGCGTACTTC. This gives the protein CASSPQETGVAYF.

The CDR3 region is CASSQGQTSGSTDEQFF. In DNA, the CDR3 is TGTGCCAGCAGCCAAGGCCAAACTAGCGGGAGTACAGATGAGCAGTTCTTC. The chain couples TRBV4-2 to TRBJ2-1, with TRBD2 identical over 11 bases. The CDR3 runs to 17 residues. Trimming cost V 1 base and J 8 bases; bases outside gene matches: 10. The germline CDR1 and CDR2 sequences are LGHNA and YNFKEQ.

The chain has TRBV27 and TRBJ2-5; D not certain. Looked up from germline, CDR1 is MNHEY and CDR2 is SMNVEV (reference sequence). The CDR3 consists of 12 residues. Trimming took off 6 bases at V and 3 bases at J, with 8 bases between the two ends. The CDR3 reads CASRGREETQYF. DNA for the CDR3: TGTGCCAGCAGGGGTCGGGAAGAGACCCAGTACTTC.

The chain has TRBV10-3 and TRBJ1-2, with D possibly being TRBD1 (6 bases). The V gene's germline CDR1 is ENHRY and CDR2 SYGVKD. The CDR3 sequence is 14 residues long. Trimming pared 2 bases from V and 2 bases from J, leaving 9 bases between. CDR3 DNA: TGTGCCATCAGTGAGACAGGGTTGAACTATGGCTACACCTTC. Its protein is CAISETGLNYGYTF.

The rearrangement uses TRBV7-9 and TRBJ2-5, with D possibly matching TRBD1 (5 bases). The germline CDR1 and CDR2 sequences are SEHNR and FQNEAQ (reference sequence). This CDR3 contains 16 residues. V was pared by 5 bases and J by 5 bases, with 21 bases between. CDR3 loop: CASSVLMGQGKETQYF. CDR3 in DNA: TGTGCCAGCAGCGTCCTCATGGGGCAGGGTAAGGAGACCCAGTACTTC.

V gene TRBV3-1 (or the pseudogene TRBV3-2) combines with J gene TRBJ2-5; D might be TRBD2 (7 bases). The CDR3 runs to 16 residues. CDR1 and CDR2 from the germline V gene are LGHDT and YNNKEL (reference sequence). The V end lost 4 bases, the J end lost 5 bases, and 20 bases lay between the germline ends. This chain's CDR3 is CASSPQGGVQGETQYF. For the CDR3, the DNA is TGTGCCAGCAGCCCCCAAGGGGGGGTTCAAGGGGAGACCCAGTACTTC.